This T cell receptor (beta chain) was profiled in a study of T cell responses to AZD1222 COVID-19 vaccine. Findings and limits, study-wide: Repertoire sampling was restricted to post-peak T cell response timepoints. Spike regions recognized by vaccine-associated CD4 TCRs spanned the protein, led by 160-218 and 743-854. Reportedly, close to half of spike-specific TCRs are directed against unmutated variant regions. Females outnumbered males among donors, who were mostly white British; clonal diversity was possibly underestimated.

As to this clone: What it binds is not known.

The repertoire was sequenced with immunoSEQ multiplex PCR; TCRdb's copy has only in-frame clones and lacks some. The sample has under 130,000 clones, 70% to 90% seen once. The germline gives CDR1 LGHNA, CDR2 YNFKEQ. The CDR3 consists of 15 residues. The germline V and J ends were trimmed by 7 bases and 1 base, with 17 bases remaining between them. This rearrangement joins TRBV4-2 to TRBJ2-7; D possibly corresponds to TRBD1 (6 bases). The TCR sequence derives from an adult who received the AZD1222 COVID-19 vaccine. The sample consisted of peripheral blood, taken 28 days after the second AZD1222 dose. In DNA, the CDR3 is TGTGCCAGCACCAGGGACACCGAATCTTCCTACGAGCAGTACTTC. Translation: CASTRDTESSYEQYF.